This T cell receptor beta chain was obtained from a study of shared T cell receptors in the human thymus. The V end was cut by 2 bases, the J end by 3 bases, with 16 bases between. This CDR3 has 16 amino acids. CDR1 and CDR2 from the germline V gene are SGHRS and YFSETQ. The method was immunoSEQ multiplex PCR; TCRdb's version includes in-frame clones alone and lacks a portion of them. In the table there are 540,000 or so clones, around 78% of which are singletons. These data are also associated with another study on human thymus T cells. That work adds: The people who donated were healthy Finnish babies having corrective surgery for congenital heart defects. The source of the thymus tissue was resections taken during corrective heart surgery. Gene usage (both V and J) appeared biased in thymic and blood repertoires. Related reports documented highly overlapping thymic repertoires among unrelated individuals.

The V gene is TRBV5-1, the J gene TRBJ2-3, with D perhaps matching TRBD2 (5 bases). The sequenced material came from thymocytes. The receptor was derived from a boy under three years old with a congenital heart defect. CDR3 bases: TGCGCCAGCAGCTTCCCCTTACTAGATCAAACAGATACGCAGTATTTT. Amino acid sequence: CASSFPLLDQTDTQYF.